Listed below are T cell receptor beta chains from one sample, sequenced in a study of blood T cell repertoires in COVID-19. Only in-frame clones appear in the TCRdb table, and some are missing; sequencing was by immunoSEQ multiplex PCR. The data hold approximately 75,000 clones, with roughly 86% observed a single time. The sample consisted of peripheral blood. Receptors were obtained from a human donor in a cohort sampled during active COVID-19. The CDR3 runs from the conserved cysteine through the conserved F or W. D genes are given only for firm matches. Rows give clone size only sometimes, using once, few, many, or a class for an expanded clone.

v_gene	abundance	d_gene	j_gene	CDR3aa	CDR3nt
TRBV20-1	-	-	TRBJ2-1	CSTTRGNEQFF	TGCAGTACGACTCGAGGCAATGAGCAGTTCTTC
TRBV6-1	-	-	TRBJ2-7	CASSEVWTSSSYEQYF	TGTGCCAGCAGTGAAGTTTGGACATCCTCCTCCTACGAGCAGTACTTC
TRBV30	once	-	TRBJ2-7	CAWYLAPGEQYF	TGTGCCTGGTACCTAGCGCCAGGCGAGCAGTACTTC
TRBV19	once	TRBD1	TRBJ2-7	CASRTPGQGTYEQYF	TGTGCCAGTCGGACACCGGGACAGGGGACCTACGAGCAGTACTTC
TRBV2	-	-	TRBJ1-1	CASRSTRDTEAFF	TGTGCCAGCAGATCGACGAGGGACACTGAAGCTTTCTTT
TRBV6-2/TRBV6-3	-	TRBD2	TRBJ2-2	CASSVTTSGYTGELFF	TGTGCCAGCAGTGTTACGACTAGCGGCTATACCGGGGAGCTGTTTTTT
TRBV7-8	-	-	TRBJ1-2	CASSLSDLYYGYTF	TGTGCCAGCAGCTTATCGGACTTATACTATGGCTACACCTTC
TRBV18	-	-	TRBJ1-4	CASSPRNRATNEKLFF	TGTGCCAGCTCACCCCGGAACAGAGCAACTAATGAAAAACTGTTTTTT
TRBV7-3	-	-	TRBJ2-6	CASSQSGAGANVLTF	TGTGCCAGCAGCCAATCAGGGGCCGGGGCCAACGTCCTGACTTTC
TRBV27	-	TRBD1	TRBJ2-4	CASRPGGLAKNIQYF	TGTGCCAGCAGGCCAGGGGGCTTAGCCAAAAACATTCAGTACTTC
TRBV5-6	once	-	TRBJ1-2	CASSLGTNLEYGYTF	TGTGCCAGCAGCTTGGGGACAAATTTAGAATATGGCTACACCTTC
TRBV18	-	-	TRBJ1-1	CASSPPSRPQGMNTEAFF	TGTGCCAGCTCACCACCGTCCCGTCCTCAGGGGATGAACACTGAAGCTTTCTTT
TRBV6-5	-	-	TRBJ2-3	CASSYGRGSTDTQYF	TGTGCCAGCAGTTACGGTCGGGGGAGCACAGATACGCAGTATTTT
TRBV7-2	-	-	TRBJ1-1	CASSLIPRTEAFF	TGTGCCAGCAGCCTTATCCCCAGGACTGAAGCTTTCTTT
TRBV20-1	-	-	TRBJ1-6	CSASSGNSPLHF	TGCAGTGCTAGTTCAGGCAATTCACCCCTCCACTTT
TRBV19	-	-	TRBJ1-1	CASSPRPGEGWNTEAFF	TGTGCCAGTAGTCCCCGCCCAGGGGAGGGATGGAACACTGAAGCTTTCTTT
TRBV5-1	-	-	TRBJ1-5	CASSPGTLSNQPQHF	TGCGCCAGCAGCCCCGGGACACTGAGCAATCAGCCCCAGCATTTT